A selection of T cell receptor beta chains follows, all from one sample in a study of blood T cell repertoires in COVID-19. Assay: immunoSEQ multiplex PCR; the TCRdb copy retains only in-frame clones and omits some. This table has some 87,000 clones, approximately 90% appearing once. Sequenced input: peripheral blood. These receptors all stem from a human donor with COVID-19, enrolled during active disease. The donor label of this sample is uncertain. Each CDR3 is given with its conserved first and last residue. D genes are given only for firm matches. Only some rows state a clone size, as once, few, many or a class for expanded clones.

v_gene,d_gene,j_gene,len,abundance,CDR3aa,CDR3nt
TRBV10-3,TRBD2,TRBJ2-1,13,-,CAISEGVAGEQFF,TGTGCCATCAGTGAGGGAGTAGCGGGTGAGCAGTTCTTC
TRBV9,-,TRBJ2-2,14,once,CASSVGFLTGELFF,TGTGCCAGCAGCGTAGGTTTTCTAACCGGGGAGCTGTTTTTT
TRBV19,TRBD1,TRBJ1-4,14,-,CASSEGGAGEKLFF,TGTGCCAGTAGTGAAGGGGGCGCGGGGGAAAAACTGTTTTTT
TRBV28,TRBD2,TRBJ2-1,14,-,CASSLSGRGNEQFF,TGTGCCAGCAGTCTTAGCGGGAGGGGGAATGAGCAGTTCTTC
TRBV4-2,-,TRBJ2-7,17,-,CASSQDVSGRRSYEQYF,TGTGCCAGCAGCCAAGATGTCTCTGGGAGGCGCTCCTACGAGCAGTACTTC
TRBV28,-,TRBJ1-4,14,-,CASWGVADMEKLFF,TGTGCCAGCTGGGGGGTAGCTGATATGGAAAAACTGTTTTTT
TRBV10-3,-,TRBJ2-7,12,-,CAISESAEEQYF,TGTGCCATCAGTGAGTCGGCGGAAGAGCAGTACTTC
TRBV5-4,TRBD1,TRBJ2-7,17,-,CASSVRQGRNRSYEQYF,TGTGCCAGCAGCGTACGACAGGGGAGGAACAGGTCCTACGAGCAGTACTTC
TRBV5-1,-,TRBJ2-5,14,once,CASSFVGEAETQYF,TGCGCCAGCAGCTTTGTCGGGGAAGCAGAGACCCAGTACTTC
TRBV11-2,TRBD1,TRBJ2-7,19,-,CASSLGDLEPGQIFYEQYF,TGTGCCAGCAGCTTAGGAGATTTGGAACCGGGACAGATCTTCTACGAGCAGTACTTC
TRBV7-9,-,TRBJ2-2,12,-,CASSRFAGELFF,TGTGCCAGCAGCCGTTTTGCCGGGGAGCTGTTTTTT
TRBV12-3/TRBV12-4,-,TRBJ1-2,12,-,CASSYGDYGYTF,TGTGCCAGCAGTTACGGGGACTATGGCTACACCTTC
TRBV7-7,TRBD1,TRBJ2-5,15,-,CASSLDMAGGETQYF,TGTGCCAGCAGCTTAGATATGGCAGGGGGAGAGACCCAGTACTTC
TRBV5-5,TRBD2,TRBJ2-1,15,-,CASSLLAGVDNEQFF,TGTGCCAGCAGCTTACTAGCGGGAGTAGACAATGAGCAGTTCTTC
TRBV5-4,TRBD1,TRBJ1-2,14,-,CASSRDRGSLGYTF,TGTGCCAGCAGCCGGGACAGGGGATCCCTTGGCTACACCTTC
TRBV9,TRBD1,TRBJ2-2,19,-,CASSVRQGRLIPNTGELFF,TGTGCCAGCAGCGTCCGACAGGGGCGACTTATACCGAACACCGGGGAGCTGTTTTTT
TRBV10-3,TRBD2,TRBJ2-7,15,-,CAISELGAGAGEQYF,TGTGCCATCAGTGAATTGGGAGCGGGAGCAGGGGAGCAGTACTTC
TRBV29-1,TRBD2,TRBJ2-3,16,once,CSTGLAGATRLDTQYF,TGCAGCACAGGACTAGCGGGGGCGACCCGATTAGATACGCAGTATTTT
TRBV6-4,-,TRBJ1-2,16,-,CASSRSGQGSTWALHF,TGTGCCAGCAGTAGGTCTGGGCAAGGCTCCACTTGGGCCCTTCACTTC
TRBV24-1,-,TRBJ2-2,17,-,CATSDLQGTLNTGELFF,TGTGCCACCAGTGATTTGCAAGGGACACTGAACACCGGGGAGCTGTTTTTT
TRBV19,TRBD1,TRBJ2-3,15,-,CASSNRGGWSDTQYF,TGTGCCAGTAGTAACAGGGGCGGGTGGTCAGATACGCAGTATTTT
TRBV7-2,-,TRBJ2-2,15,-,CASPRQGPNTGELFF,TGTGCCAGCCCCCGGCAGGGTCCGAACACCGGGGAGCTGTTTTTT
TRBV24-1,-,TRBJ1-2,14,-,CATSDQSKSYGYTF,TGTGCCACCAGTGATCAGTCGAAATCCTATGGCTACACCTTC
TRBV5-6,-,TRBJ2-1,15,-,CASTNPGALYNEQFF,TGTGCCAGCACCAATCCTGGGGCCCTCTACAATGAGCAGTTCTTC
TRBV5-1,-,TRBJ1-2,14,-,CASSLGSGSGGYTF,TGCGCCAGCAGCCTGGGATCGGGGTCCGGCGGCTACACCTTC
TRBV6-5,-,TRBJ1-2,11,-,CATQGNYGYTF,TGTGCCACCCAGGGTAACTATGGCTACACCTTC
TRBV9,TRBD1,TRBJ2-7,14,-,CASSAGPTGAEQYF,TGTGCCAGCAGCGCCGGACCGACAGGGGCCGAGCAGTACTTC
TRBV5-1,-,TRBJ1-3,15,-,CASTVDTFSGNTIYF,TGCGCCAGTACCGTTGACACATTCTCTGGAAACACCATATATTTT
TRBV19,-,TRBJ1-2,15,-,CASSIISEGGYGYTF,TGTGCCAGTAGTATAATCTCGGAAGGGGGCTATGGCTACACCTTC
TRBV24-1,-,TRBJ1-2,14,-,CATSEDGGNYGYTF,TGTGCCACCAGTGAAGACGGAGGGAACTATGGCTACACCTTC
TRBV4-1,-,TRBJ1-2,13,few,CASSQDSFGGYTF,TGCGCCAGCAGCCAGGACAGTTTCGGAGGCTACACCTTC
TRBV6-5,-,TRBJ2-5,16,-,CASSYSNSQGQETQYF,TGTGCCAGCAGTTACTCGAATAGTCAGGGACAAGAGACCCAGTACTTC
TRBV12-3/TRBV12-4,-,TRBJ2-7,13,many,CASSFTLSYEQYF,TGTGCCAGCAGTTTTACCCTCAGCTACGAGCAGTACTTC
TRBV11-1,TRBD1,TRBJ1-2,16,-,CASSGAGTASNYGYTF,TGTGCCAGCAGCGGGGCCGGGACAGCATCTAACTATGGCTACACCTTC
TRBV6-4,-,TRBJ2-6,14,-,CASSGQAGANVLTF,TGTGCCAGCAGTGGGCAGGCTGGGGCCAACGTCCTGACTTTC
TRBV18,TRBD1,TRBJ2-5,16,-,CASSRRQGGEGETQYF,TGTGCCAGCTCACGCCGACAGGGGGGTGAAGGAGAGACCCAGTACTTC
TRBV7-9,-,TRBJ2-7,13,few,CASSSLDNYEQYF,TGTGCCAGCAGCTCCCTGGACAACTACGAGCAGTACTTC
TRBV10-3,TRBD1,TRBJ1-6,15,once,CAISEPQGGRESLHF,TGTGCCATCAGTGAGCCGCAGGGGGGCCGTGAATCCCTCCACTTT
TRBV11-3,-,TRBJ2-2,14,-,CASSLGGVTGELFF,TGTGCCAGCAGCTTAGGAGGAGTCACCGGGGAGCTGTTTTTT
TRBV30,TRBD1,TRBJ1-1,14,-,CAWRDGTGHTEAFF,TGTGCCTGGAGGGACGGGACAGGTCACACTGAAGCTTTCTTT